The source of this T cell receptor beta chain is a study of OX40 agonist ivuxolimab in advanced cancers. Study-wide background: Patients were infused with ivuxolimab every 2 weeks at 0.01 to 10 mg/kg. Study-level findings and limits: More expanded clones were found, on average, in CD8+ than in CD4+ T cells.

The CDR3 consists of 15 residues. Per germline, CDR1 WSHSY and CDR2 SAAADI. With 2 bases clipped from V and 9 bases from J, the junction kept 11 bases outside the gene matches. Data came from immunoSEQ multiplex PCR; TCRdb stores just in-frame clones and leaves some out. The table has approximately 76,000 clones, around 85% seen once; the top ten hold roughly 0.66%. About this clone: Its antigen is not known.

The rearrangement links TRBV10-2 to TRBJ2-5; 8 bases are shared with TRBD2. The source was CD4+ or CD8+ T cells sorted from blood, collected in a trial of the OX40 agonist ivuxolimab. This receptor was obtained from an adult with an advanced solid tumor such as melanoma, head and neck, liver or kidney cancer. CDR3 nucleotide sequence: TGCGCCAGCAGTGAGACCGGCGGGGGGCAAGGGGCCCAGTACTTC. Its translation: CASSETGGGQGAQYF.